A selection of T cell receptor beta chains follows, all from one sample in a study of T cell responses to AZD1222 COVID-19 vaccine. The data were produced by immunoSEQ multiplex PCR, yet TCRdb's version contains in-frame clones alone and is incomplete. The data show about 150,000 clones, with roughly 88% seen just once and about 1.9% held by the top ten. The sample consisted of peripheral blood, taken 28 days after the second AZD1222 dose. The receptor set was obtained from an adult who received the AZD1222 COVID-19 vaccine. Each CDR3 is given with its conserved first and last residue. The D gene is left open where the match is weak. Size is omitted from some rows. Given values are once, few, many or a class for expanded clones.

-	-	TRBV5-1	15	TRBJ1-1	TGCGCCAGCAGCTTGGTGGTTGGACCAGACACTGAAGCTTTCTTT	CASSLVVGPDTEAFF
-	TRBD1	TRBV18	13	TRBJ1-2	TGTGCCAGCTCGCAGACAGGGACCTATGGCTACACCTTC	CASSQTGTYGYTF
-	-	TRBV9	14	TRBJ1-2	TGTGCCAGCAGCGTAGTGGGGAGAAGCTATGGCTACACCTTC	CASSVVGRSYGYTF
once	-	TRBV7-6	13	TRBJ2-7	TGTGCCAGCAGCGTGACAGCCGCCTACGAGCAGTACTTC	CASSVTAAYEQYF
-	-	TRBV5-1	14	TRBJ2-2	TGCGCCAGCAGAGGGCTAGCTATGGCCGGGGAGCTGTTTTTT	CASRGLAMAGELFF
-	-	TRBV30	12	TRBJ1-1	TGTGCCTGGAGGCGCAACAGCGCGGAAGCTTTCTTT	CAWRRNSAEAFF
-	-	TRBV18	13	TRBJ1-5	TGTGCCAGCTCACGGGGAGGCAATCAGCCCCAGCATTTT	CASSRGGNQPQHF
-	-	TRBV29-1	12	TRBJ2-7	TGCAGCGTGGCCCCTAAATCCTACGAGCAGTACTTC	CSVAPKSYEQYF
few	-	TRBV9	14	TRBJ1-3	TGTGCCAGCGGCCTCGGGGACGATGGAAACACCATATATTTT	CASGLGDDGNTIYF
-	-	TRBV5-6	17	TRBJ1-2	TGTGCCAGCAGCTTGCCCCCGGGGAGTTTCGCTGCGGGGGGCTACACCTTC	CASSLPPGSFAAGGYTF
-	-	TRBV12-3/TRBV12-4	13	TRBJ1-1	TGTGCCAGCAATACAGGGCAGAACACTGAAGCTTTCTTT	CASNTGQNTEAFF
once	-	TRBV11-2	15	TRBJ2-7	TGTGCCAGCAGCTTAGGGGGTCCCCCCGTCTACGAGCAGTACTTC	CASSLGGPPVYEQYF
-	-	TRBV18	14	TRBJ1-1	TGTGCCAGCTCACCCAGTGGAGGGAACACTGAAGCTTTCTTT	CASSPSGGNTEAFF
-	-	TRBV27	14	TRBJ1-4	TGTGCCAGCAGTCCCCAGGGGATTACTGAAAAACTGTTTTTT	CASSPQGITEKLFF
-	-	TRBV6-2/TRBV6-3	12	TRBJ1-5	TGTGCCAGCAGTGCTCAGGGCCAGCCCCAGCATTTT	CASSAQGQPQHF
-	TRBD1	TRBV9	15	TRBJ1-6	TGTGCCAGCAGCGGAGGGGGACAGGGAATTTCGGCCCTCCACTTT	CASSGGGQGISALHF
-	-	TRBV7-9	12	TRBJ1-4	TGTGCCAGCAGCTTAGTAGGCCAGCAACTGTTTTTT	CASSLVGQQLFF
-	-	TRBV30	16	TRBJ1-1	TGTGCCTGGAGTGACCCTCCCTTATCCATGAACACTGAAGCTTTCTTT	CAWSDPPLSMNTEAFF
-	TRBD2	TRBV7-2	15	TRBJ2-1	TGTGCCAGCAGCGAACTAGCGGGAGGGCAGAATGAGCAGTTCTTC	CASSELAGGQNEQFF
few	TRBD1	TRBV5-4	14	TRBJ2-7	TGTGCCAGCAGCTTGGGACAGGGCCACTACGAGCAGTACTTC	CASSLGQGHYEQYF
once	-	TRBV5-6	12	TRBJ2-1	TGTGCCAGCAGCACGCGAGACAATGAGCAGTTCTTC	CASSTRDNEQFF
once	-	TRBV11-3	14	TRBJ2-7	TGTGCCAGCAGCTTAGACGGCATGGGGGACGAGCAGTACTTC	CASSLDGMGDEQYF
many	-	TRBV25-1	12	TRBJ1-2	TGTGCCAGCAGTGATGGACGCTATGGCTACACCTTC	CASSDGRYGYTF
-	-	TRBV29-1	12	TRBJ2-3	TGCAGCGTTGGTCGGGATTTGGATACGCAGTATTTT	CSVGRDLDTQYF
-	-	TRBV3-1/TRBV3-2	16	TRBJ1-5	TGTGCCAGCAGCCAAGAAGGGGACGTTAGCAATCAGCCCCAGCATTTT	CASSQEGDVSNQPQHF
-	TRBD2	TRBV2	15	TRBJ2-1	TGTGCCAGCAGTGTGACTAGCGGGGGGTACAATGAGCAGTTCTTC	CASSVTSGGYNEQFF
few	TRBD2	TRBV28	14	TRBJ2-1	TGTGCCAGCACGACTAGCGGGGTATACAATGAGCAGTTCTTC	CASTTSGVYNEQFF
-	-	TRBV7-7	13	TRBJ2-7	TGTGCCAGCAGCTTAGACTTCTCCTACGAGCAGTACTTC	CASSLDFSYEQYF
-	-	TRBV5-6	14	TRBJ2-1	TGTGCCAGCAGCCCCTGGGACCGAACCAATGAGCAGTTCTTC	CASSPWDRTNEQFF
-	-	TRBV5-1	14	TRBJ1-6	TGCGCCAGCAGCTTGGGGGGTACTAATTCACCCCTCCACTTT	CASSLGGTNSPLHF
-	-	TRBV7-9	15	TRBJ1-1	TGTGCCAGCAGCTTATACAGCCTCCAGAACACTGAAGCTTTCTTT	CASSLYSLQNTEAFF
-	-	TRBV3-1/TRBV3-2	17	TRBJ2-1	TGTGCCAGCAGCCAAGAAATCTTCAGGGGCTCCTACAATGAGCAGTTCTTC	CASSQEIFRGSYNEQFF
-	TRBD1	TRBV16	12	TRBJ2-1	TGTGCCAGCAGCCGCCAGGGGGATGAGCAGTTCTTC	CASSRQGDEQFF
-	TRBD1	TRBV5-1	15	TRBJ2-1	TGCGCCAGCAGCTTAGTTCGGGACAGGCACAATGAGCAGTTCTTC	CASSLVRDRHNEQFF
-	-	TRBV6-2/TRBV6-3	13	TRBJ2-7	TGTGCCAGCAGTTACCTAGGGGCCTACGAGCAGTACTTC	CASSYLGAYEQYF
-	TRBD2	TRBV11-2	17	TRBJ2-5	TGTGCCAGCAGCTTAGTGGGACTAGCGGGAGGGCCGGAGACCCAGTACTTC	CASSLVGLAGGPETQYF
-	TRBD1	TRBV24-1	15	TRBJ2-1	TGTGCCACCAGCAGGGGGACAGGGAGCAATAATGAGCAGTTCTTC	CATSRGTGSNNEQFF
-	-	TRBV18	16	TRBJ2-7	TGTGCCAGCTCACCTTTCGGGCCACAGTCTAAGGGCGAGCAGTACTTC	CASSPFGPQSKGEQYF
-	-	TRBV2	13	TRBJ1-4	TGTGCCAGCAGTAGGGACATTAATGAAAAACTGTTTTTT	CASSRDINEKLFF
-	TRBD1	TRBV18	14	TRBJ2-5	TGTGCCAGCTCGTCAAACAGGGGACAAGAGACCCAGTACTTC	CASSSNRGQETQYF
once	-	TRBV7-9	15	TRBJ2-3	TGTGCCAGCAGCTCTCCGGAAGGGAGGCCAGATACGCAGTATTTT	CASSSPEGRPDTQYF
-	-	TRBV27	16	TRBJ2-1	TGTGCCAGCAGTTTAATGGGGGATAGGTCCTACAATGAGCAGTTCTTC	CASSLMGDRSYNEQFF
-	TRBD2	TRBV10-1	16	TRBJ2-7	TGCGCCAGCAGTGAAAGTAGGGCTAGCGGGAGCGGCGAGCAGTACTTC	CASSESRASGSGEQYF
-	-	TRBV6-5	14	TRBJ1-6	TGTGCCAGCAGTTACGGATCGGGTCATTCACCCCTCCACTTT	CASSYGSGHSPLHF
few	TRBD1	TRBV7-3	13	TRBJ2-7	TGTGCCAGCAGCTTCGGACAGGGCTACGAGCAGTACTTC	CASSFGQGYEQYF
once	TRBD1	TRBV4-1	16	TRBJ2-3	TGCGCCAGCAGCCAAGACCGGGACAGGGTCACAGATACGCAGTATTTT	CASSQDRDRVTDTQYF
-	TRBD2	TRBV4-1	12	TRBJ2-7	TGCGCCAGCAGCCTGGGCGGGAGCGAGCAGTACTTC	CASSLGGSEQYF
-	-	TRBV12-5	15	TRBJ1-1	TGTGCTAGTGGTTTGGGACAGACACTGAACACTGAAGCTTTCTTT	CASGLGQTLNTEAFF
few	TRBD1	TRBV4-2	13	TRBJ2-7	TGTGCCAGCAGCCAAGATGAGACAGGGCAGCAGTACTTC	CASSQDETGQQYF
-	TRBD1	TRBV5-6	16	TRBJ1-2	TGTGCCAGCGACCGGCAGGGGGATCAGTCGGGGTATGGCTACACCTTC	CASDRQGDQSGYGYTF
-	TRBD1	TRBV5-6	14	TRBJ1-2	TGTGCCAGCAGCTGGGCGACAGGGGGCTATGGCTACACCTTC	CASSWATGGYGYTF
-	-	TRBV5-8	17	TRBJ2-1	TGTGCCAGCAGCTTGGAAGGCGGCCCTCGAGACTACAATGAGCAGTTCTTC	CASSLEGGPRDYNEQFF
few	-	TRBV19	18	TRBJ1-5	TGTGCCAGTAGTATTTTCCCGGGACGTGAGGGAGCAAATCAGCCCCAGCATTTT	CASSIFPGREGANQPQHF
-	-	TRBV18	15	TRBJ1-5	TGTGCCAGCTCAGCCGACAGTTATAGCAATCAGCCCCAGCATTTT	CASSADSYSNQPQHF